This T cell receptor (beta chain) was captured by sequencing in a study of CD4 T cells in relation to SARS-CoV-2 and coronaviruses. Background on the study: TCR beta CDR3s were sequenced after roughly nine-day antigen culture of PBMCs.

Produced via immunoSEQ multiplex PCR; TCRdb's table is partial and in-frame only. The sample lists more than 15,000 clones, around 67% occurring once. The CDR3 contains 12 residues. V shed 4 bases and J shed 5 bases, with 8 bases lying between them. CDR1 SNHLY and CDR2 FYNNEI come from the germline V gene. Before the COVID-19 pandemic, during about 2010-2019, CD4+ T cells were taken from unexposed donors. The cells were cultured for under twelve days before CD4+ T cells were isolated. Testing used SARS-CoV-2 S/N and four cold-coronavirus spikes on unexposed-donor CD4+ T cells, cells permitting. Cultures received half-medium IL-2 refreshes on days 3 and 7. Points on this clone: Antigen: not known.

Input material: CD4+ T cells from PBMCs, cultured in vitro. The clonotype was recovered from a human donor in good health. The chain has TRBV2 and TRBJ1-2; a possible D gene is TRBD1 (6 bases). In nucleotides, the CDR3 is TGTGCCAGCAGTGGGACAGCTTATGGCTACACCTTC. This gives the protein CASSGTAYGYTF.